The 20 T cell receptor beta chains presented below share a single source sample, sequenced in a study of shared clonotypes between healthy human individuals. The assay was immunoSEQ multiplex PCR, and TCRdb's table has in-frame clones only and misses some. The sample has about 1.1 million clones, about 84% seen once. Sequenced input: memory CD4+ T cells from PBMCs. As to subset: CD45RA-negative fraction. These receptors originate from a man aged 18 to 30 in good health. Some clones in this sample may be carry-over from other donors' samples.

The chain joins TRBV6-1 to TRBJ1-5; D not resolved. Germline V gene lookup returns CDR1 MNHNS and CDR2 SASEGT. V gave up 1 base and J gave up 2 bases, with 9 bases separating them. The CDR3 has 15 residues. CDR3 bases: TGTGCCAGCAGTGAAGTTTTTAGGGGCAATCAGCCCCAGCATTTT. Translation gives CASSEVFRGNQPQHF.

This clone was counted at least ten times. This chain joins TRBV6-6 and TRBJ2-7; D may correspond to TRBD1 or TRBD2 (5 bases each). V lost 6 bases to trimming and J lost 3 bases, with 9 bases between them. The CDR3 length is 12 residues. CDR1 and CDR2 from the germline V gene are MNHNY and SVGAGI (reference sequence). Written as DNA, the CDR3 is TGTGCCAGCAGCCGGGACGGCTACGAGCAGTACTTC. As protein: CASSRDGYEQYF.

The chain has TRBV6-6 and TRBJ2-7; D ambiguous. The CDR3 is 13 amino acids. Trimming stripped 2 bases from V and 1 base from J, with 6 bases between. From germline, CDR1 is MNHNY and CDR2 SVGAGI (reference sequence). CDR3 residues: CASSYHGSYEQYF. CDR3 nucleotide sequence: TGTGCCAGCAGTTACCACGGTTCCTACGAGCAGTACTTC.

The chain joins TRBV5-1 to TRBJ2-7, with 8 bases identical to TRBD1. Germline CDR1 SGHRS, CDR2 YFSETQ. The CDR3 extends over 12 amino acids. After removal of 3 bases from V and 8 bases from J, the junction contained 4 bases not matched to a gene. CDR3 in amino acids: CASSSGQGQQYF. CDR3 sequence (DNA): TGCGCCAGCAGCTCTGGACAGGGCCAGCAGTACTTC.

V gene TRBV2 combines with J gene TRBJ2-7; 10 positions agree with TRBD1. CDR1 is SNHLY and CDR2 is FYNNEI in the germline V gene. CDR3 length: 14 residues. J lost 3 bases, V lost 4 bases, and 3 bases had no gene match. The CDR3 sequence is CASSADRGYYEQYF. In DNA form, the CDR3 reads TGTGCCAGCAGTGCGGACAGGGGGTACTACGAGCAGTACTTC.

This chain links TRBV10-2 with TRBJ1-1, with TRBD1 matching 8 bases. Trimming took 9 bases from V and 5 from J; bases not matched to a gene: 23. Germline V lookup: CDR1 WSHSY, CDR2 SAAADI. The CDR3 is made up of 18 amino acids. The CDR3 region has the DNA TGCGCCAGTAAATACGCTCAGGGGGCTAGGGGAGTGGGGACTGAAGCTTTCTTT. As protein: CASKYAQGARGVGTEAFF.

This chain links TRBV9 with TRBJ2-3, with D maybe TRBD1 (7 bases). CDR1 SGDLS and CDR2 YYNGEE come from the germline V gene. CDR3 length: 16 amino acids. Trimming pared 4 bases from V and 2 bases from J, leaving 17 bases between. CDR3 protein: CASSPEGAGLTDTQYF. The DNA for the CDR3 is TGTGCCAGCAGCCCAGAGGGGGCGGGACTCACAGATACGCAGTATTTT.

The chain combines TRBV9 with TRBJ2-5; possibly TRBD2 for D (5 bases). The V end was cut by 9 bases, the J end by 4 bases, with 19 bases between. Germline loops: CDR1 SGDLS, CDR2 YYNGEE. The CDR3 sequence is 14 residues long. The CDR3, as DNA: TGTGCCACCAACCGGAATGGGGAGAGAGAGACCCAGTACTTC. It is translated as CATNRNGERETQYF.

The CDR3 nucleotides are TGTGCCAGCAGCCTACTAGCGGCTACCTACAATGAGCAGTTCTTC. It specifies CASSLLAATYNEQFF. The V and J genes are TRBV6-5 and TRBJ2-1, with 8 bases aligning to TRBD2. V lost 6 bases, J lost 2 bases, and 6 bases stayed unmatched. The CDR3 is 15 amino acids. Germline V gene lookup returns CDR1 MNHEY and CDR2 SVGAGI.

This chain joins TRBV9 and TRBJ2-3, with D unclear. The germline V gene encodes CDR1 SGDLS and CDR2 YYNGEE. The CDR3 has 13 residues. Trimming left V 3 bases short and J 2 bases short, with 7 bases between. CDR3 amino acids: CASSDPNTDTQYF. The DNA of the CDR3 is TGTGCCAGCAGCGACCCTAACACAGATACGCAGTATTTT.

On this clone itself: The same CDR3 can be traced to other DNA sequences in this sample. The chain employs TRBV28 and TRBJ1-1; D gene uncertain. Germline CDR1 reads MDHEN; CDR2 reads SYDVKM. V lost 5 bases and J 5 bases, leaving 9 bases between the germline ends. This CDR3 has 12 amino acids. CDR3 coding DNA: TGTGCCAGCAGTCTCGCAGAGACTGAAGCTTTCTTT. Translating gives CASSLAETEAFF.

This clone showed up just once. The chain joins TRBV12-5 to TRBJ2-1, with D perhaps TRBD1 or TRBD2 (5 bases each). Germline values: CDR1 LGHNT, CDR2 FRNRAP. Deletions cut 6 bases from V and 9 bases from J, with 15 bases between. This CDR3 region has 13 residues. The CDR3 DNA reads TGTGCTAGTGGCCCCGAGGCTGGGGGTGAGCAGTTCTTC. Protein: CASGPEAGGEQFF.

CDR3 amino acids: CSVESAEGNTGELFF. The CDR3 DNA is TGCAGCGTTGAGTCAGCGGAAGGGAACACCGGGGAGCTGTTTTTT. V gene TRBV29-1 combines with J gene TRBJ2-2; maybe TRBD2 (5 bases). V lost 3 bases, J lost 1 base, and 12 bases lay in between. Germline CDR1 SQVTM, CDR2 ANQGSEA. This CDR3 comprises 15 residues.

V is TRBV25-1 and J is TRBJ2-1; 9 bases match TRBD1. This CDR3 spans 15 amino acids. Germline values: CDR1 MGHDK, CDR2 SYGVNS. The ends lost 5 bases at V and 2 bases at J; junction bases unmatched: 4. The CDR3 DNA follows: TGTGCCAGCAGTATACAGGGGGCCACCTACAATGAGCAGTTCTTC. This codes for CASSIQGATYNEQFF.

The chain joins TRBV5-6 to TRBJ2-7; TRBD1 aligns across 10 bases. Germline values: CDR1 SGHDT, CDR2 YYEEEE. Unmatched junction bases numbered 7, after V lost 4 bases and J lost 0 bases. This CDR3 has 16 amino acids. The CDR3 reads CASSLLGQGPSYEQYF. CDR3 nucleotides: TGTGCCAGCAGCCTCCTGGGACAGGGGCCCTCCTACGAGCAGTACTTC. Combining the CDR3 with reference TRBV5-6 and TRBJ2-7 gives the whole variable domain DAGVTQSPTHLIKTRGQQVTLRCSPKSGHDTVSWYQQALGQGPQFIFQYYEEEERQRGNFPDRFSGHQFPNYSSELNVNALLLGDSALYLCASSLLGQGPSYEQYFGPGTRLTVT.

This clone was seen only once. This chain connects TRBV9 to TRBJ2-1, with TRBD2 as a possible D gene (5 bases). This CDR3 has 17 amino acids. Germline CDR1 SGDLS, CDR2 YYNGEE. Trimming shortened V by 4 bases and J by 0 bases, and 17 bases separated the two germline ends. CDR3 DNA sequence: TGTGCCAGCAGCCCTTGGGTCGGGAAAAGCTCCTACAATGAGCAGTTCTTC. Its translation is CASSPWVGKSSYNEQFF.

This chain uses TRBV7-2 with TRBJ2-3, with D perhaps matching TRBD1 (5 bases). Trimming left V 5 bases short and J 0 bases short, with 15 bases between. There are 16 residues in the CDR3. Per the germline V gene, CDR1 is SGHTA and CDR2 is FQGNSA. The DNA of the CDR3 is TGTGCCAGCAGCCCGCTAGGGGCAGCTAGCACAGATACGCAGTATTTT. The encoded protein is CASSPLGAASTDTQYF.

The CDR3 sequence is CASSSAGTSGYEQYF. CDR3 bases: TGCGCCAGCAGCTCCGCCGGGACTAGCGGATACGAGCAGTACTTC. V and J are TRBV5-1 and TRBJ2-7; 11 bases agree with TRBD2. V was pared by 3 bases and J by 4 bases, with 6 bases of the junction left unmatched. The CDR3 is made up of 15 amino acids. The germline V gene has CDR1 SGHRS and CDR2 YFSETQ. The full variable domain, completed using reference TRBV5-1 and TRBJ2-7, is KAGVTQTPRYLIKTRGQQVTLSCSPISGHRSVSWYQQTPGQGLQFLFEYFSETQRNKGNFPGRFSGRQFSNSRSEMNVSTLELGDSALYLCASSSAGTSGYEQYFGPGTRLTVT.

CDR3 region: CASSSGTVGTDTQYF. The CDR3, as DNA: TGCGCCAGCAGCTCCGGCACAGTCGGCACAGATACGCAGTATTTT. The J gene is TRBJ2-3, the V gene TRBV5-1, with D unclear. This CDR3 is 15 amino acids long. V was clipped by 3 bases and J by 1 base, with 12 bases between them. Germline lookup yields CDR1 SGHRS and CDR2 YFSETQ.

In DNA, the CDR3 is TGCGCCAGCAGCTTGGAGGTTAGCGGACTCTACAATGAGCAGTTCTTC. Translated, it gives CASSLEVSGLYNEQFF. This chain uses TRBV5-1 with TRBJ2-1; tentatively, D is TRBD2 (6 bases). The CDR3 is 16 residues long. V was shortened by 0 bases and J by 3 bases, with 13 bases between the two germline ends. Per the germline V gene, CDR1 is SGHRS and CDR2 is YFSETQ.